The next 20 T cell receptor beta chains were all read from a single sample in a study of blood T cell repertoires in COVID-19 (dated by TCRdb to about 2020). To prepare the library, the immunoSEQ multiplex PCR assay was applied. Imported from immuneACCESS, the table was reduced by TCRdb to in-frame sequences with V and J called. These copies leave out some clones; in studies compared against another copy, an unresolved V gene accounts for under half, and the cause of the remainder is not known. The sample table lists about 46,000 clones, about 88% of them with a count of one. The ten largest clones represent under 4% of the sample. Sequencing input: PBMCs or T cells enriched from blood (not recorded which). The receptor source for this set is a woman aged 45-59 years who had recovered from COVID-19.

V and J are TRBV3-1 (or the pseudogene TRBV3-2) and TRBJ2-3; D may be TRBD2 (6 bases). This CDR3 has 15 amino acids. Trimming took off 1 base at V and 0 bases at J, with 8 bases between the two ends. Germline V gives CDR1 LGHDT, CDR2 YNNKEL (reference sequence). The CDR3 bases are TGTGCCAGCAGCCAAGGGCTAGCGAGCACAGATACGCAGTATTTT. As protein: CASSQGLASTDTQYF.

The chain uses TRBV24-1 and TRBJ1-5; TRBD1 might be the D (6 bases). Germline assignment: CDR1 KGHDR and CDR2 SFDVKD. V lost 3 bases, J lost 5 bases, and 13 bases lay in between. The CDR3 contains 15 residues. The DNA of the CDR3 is TGTGCCACCAGTGATGCACAGGGTGGGGATCAGCCCCAGCATTTT. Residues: CATSDAQGGDQPQHF.

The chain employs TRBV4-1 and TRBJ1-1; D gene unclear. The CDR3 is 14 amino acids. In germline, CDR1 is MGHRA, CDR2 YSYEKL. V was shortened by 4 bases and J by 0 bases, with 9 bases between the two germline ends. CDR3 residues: CASSRTDMNTEAFF. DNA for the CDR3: TGCGCCAGCAGCCGAACAGATATGAACACTGAAGCTTTCTTT.

The CDR3 spells CASSALDGGSEQYF. The DNA of the CDR3 is TGTGCCAGCAGTGCTTTGGACGGAGGATCCGAGCAGTACTTC. The gene calls are TRBV2 and TRBJ2-7; TRBD2 is a possible D gene (5 bases). The length of the CDR3 is 14 residues. Trimming pared 4 bases from V and 6 bases from J, leaving 16 bases between. Per the germline V gene, CDR1 is SNHLY and CDR2 is FYNNEI.

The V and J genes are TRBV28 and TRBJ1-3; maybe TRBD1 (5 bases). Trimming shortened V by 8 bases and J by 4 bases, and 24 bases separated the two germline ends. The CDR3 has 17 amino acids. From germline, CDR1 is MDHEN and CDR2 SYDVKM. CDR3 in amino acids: CASGASWAGVDGNTIYF. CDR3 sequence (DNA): TGTGCCAGCGGCGCGTCCTGGGCGGGGGTGGACGGAAACACCATATATTTT. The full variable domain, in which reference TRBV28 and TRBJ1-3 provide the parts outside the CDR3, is DVKVTQSSRYLVKRTGEKVFLECVQDMDHENMFWYRQDPGLGLRLIYFSYDVKMKEKGDIPEGYSVSREKKERFSLILESASTNQTSMYLCASGASWAGVDGNTIYFGEGSWLTVV.

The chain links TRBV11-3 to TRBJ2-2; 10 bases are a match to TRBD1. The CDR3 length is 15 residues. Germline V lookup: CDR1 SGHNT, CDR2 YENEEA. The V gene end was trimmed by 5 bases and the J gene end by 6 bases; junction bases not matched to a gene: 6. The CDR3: CASSPGQGGPGELFF. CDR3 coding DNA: TGTGCCAGCAGCCCAGGACAGGGGGGTCCCGGGGAGCTGTTTTTT. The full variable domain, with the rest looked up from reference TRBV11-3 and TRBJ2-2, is EAGVVQSPRYKIIEKKQPVAFWCNPISGHNTLYWYLQNLGQGPELLIRYENEEAVDDSQLPKDRFSAERLKGVDSTLKIQPAELGDSAVYLCASSPGQGGPGELFFGEGSRLTVL.

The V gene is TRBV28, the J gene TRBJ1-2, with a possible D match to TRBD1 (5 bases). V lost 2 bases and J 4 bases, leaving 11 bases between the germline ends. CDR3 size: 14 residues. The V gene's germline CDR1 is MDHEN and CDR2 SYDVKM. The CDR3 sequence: CASSLQNGAYGYTF. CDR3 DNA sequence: TGTGCCAGCAGTTTACAGAATGGGGCCTATGGCTACACCTTC.

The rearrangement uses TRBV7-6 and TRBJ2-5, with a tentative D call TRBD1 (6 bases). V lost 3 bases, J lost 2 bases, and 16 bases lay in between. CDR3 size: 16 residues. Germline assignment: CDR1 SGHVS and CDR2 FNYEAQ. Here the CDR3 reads CASSFYSGQSQETQYF. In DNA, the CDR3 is TGTGCCAGCAGCTTTTATTCTGGACAGTCACAAGAGACCCAGTACTTC. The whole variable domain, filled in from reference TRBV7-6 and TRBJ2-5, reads GAGVSQSPRYKVTKRGQDVALRCDPISGHVSLYWYRQALGQGPEFLTYFNYEAQQDKSGLPNDRFSAERPEGSISTLTIQRTEQRDSAMYRCASSFYSGQSQETQYFGPGTRLLVL.

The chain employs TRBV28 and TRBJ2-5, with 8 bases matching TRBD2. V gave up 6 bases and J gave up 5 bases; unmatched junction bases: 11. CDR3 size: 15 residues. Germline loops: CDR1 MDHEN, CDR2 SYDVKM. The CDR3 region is CASSPPVSSGETQYF. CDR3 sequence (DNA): TGTGCCAGCAGCCCCCCAGTTTCTAGCGGGGAGACCCAGTACTTC.

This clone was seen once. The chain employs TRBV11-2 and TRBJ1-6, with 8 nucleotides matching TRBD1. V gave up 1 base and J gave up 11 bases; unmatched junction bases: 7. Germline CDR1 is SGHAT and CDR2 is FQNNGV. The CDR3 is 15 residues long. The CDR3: CASSLAGGIWAPLHF. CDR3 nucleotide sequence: TGTGCCAGCAGCTTAGCAGGGGGCATCTGGGCACCCCTCCACTTT.

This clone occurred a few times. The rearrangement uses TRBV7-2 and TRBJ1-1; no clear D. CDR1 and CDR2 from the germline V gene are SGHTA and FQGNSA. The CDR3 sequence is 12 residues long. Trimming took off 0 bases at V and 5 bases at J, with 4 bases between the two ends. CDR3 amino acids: CASSLAGTEAFF. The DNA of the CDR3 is TGTGCCAGCAGCTTAGCCGGGACTGAAGCTTTCTTT.

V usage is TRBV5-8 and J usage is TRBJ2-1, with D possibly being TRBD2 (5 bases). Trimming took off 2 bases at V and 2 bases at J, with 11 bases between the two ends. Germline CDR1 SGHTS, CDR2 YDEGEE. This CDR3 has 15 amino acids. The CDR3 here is CASSLSGRAYNEQFF. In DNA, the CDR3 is TGTGCCAGCAGCTTATCCGGGCGGGCCTACAATGAGCAGTTCTTC.

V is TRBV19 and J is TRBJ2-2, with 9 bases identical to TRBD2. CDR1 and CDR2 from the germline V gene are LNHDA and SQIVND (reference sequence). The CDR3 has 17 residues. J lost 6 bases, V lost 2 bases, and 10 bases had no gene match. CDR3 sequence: CASSIISLAGIAGELFF. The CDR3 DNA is TGTGCCAGTAGTATAATAAGCCTAGCGGGGATCGCCGGGGAGCTGTTTTTT.

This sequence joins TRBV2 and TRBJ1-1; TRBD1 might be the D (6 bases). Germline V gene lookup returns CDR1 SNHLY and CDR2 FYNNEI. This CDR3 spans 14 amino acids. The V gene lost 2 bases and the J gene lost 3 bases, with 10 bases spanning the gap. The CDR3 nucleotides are TGTGCCAGCAGTGAAAGGGGGAGCTACACTGAAGCTTTCTTT. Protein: CASSERGSYTEAFF.

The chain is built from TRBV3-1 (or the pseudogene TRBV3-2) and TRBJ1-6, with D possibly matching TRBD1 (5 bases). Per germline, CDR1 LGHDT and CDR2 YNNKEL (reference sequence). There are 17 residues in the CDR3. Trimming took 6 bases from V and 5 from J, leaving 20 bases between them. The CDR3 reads CASSPRGGWSHNSPLHF. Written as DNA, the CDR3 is TGTGCCAGCAGTCCGCGGGGCGGCTGGAGCCATAATTCACCCCTCCACTTT.

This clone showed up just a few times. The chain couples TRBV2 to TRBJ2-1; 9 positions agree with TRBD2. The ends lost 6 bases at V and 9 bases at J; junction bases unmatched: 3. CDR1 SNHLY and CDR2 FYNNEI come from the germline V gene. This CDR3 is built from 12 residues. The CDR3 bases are TGTGCCAGCAGGAAAGCGGGGGGTGAGCAGTTCTTC. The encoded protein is CASRKAGGEQFF.

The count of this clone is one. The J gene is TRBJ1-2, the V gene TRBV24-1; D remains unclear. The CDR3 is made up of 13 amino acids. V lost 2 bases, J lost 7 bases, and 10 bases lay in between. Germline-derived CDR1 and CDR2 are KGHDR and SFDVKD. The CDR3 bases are TGTGCCACCAGTGATTCAGAGGGCTCTGGCTACACCTTC. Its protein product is CATSDSEGSGYTF.

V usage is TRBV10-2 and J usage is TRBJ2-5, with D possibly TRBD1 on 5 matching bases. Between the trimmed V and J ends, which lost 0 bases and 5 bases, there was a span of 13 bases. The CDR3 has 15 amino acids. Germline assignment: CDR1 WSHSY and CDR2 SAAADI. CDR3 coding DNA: TGCGCCAGCAGTGAGTCCGACAGACGATACGAGACCCAGTACTTC. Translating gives CASSESDRRYETQYF.

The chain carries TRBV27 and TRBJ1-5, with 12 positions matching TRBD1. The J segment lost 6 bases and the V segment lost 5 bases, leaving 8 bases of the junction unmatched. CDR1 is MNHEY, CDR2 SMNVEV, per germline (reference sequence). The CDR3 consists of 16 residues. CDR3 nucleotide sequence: TGTGCCAGCAGTACCTCGGGACAGGGGGCAGGTCAGCCCCAGCATTTT. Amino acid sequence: CASSTSGQGAGQPQHF.

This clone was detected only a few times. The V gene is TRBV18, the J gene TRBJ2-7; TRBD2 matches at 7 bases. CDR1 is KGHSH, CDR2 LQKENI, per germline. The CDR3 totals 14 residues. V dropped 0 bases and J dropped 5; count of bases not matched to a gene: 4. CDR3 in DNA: TGTGCCAGCTCACCACCGGGGGGGAGGGACGAGCAGTACTTC. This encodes CASSPPGGRDEQYF.